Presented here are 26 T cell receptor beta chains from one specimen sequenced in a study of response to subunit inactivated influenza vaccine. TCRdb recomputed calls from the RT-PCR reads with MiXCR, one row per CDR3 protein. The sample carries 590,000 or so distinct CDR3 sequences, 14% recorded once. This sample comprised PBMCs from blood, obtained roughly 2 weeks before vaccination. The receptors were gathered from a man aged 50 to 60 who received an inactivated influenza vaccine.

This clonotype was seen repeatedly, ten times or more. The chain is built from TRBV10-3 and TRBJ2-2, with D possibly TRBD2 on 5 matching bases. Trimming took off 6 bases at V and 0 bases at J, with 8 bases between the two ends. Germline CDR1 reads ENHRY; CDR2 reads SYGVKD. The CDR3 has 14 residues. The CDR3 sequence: CAIRTRPNTGELFF. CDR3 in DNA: TGTGCCATCAGAACTAGACCGAACACCGGGGAGCTGTTTTTT.

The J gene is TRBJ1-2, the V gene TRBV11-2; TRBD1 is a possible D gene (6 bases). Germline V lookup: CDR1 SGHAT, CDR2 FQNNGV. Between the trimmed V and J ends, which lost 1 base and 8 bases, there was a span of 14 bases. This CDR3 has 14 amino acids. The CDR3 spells CASSLGHRAGGYTF. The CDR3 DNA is TGTGCCAGCAGCTTAGGACACAGGGCCGGGGGCTACACCTTC.

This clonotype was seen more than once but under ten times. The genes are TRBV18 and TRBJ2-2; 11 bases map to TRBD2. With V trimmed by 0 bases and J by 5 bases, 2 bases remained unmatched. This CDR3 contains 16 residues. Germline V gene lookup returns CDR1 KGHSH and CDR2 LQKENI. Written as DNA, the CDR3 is TGTGCCAGCTCACCACCGGGACTAGCGGAGACCGGGGAGCTGTTTTTT. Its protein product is CASSPPGLAETGELFF.

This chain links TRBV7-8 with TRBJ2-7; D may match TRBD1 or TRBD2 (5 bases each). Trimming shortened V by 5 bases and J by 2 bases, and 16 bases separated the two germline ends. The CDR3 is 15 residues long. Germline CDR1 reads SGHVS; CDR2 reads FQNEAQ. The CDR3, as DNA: TGTGCCAGCAGCCAAGGGACCGAACCTACCTACGAGCAGTACTTC. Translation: CASSQGTEPTYEQYF.

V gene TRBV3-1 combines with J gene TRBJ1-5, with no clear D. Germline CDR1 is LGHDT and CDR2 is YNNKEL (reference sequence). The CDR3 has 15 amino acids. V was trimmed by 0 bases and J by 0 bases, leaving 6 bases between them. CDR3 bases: TGTGCCAGCAGCCAAGACAGTAATAGCAATCAGCCCCAGCATTTT. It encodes CASSQDSNSNQPQHF.

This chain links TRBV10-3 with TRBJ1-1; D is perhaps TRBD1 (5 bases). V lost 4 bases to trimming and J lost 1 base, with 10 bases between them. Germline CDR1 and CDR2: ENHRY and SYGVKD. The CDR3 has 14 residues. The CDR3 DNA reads TGTGCCATCAGTGCCGGAGGACAGAACACTGAAGCTTTCTTT. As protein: CAISAGGQNTEAFF.

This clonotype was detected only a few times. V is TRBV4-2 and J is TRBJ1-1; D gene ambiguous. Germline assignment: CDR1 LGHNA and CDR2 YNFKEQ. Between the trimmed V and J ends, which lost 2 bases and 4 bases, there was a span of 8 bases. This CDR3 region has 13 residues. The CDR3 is CASSQMAPTEAFF. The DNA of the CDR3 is TGTGCCAGCAGCCAAATGGCTCCCACTGAAGCTTTCTTT.

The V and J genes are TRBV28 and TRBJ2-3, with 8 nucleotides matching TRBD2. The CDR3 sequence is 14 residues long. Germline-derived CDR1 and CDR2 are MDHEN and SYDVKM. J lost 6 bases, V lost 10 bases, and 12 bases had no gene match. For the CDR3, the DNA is TGTGCCATCGACGGCGGGGGGCCTCGTGATACGCAGTATTTT. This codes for CAIDGGGPRDTQYF.

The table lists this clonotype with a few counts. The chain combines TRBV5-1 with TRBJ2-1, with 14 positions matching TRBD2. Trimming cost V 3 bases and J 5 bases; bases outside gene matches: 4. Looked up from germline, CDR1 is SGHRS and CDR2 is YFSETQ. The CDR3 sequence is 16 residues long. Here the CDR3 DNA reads TGCGCCAGCAGCTCCGGGACTAGCGGGAGTCACAATGAGCAGTTCTTC. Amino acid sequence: CASSSGTSGSHNEQFF. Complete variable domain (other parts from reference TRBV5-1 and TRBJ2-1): KAGVTQTPRYLIKTRGQQVTLSCSPISGHRSVSWYQQTPGQGLQFLFEYFSETQRNKGNFPGRFSGRQFSNSRSEMNVSTLELGDSALYLCASSSGTSGSHNEQFFGPGTRLTVL.

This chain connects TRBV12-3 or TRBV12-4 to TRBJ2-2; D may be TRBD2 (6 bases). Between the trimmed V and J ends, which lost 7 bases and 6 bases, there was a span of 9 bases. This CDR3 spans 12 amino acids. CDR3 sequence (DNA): TGTGCCAGCACCTCGGGGGCCGGGGAGCTGTTTTTT. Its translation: CASTSGAGELFF.

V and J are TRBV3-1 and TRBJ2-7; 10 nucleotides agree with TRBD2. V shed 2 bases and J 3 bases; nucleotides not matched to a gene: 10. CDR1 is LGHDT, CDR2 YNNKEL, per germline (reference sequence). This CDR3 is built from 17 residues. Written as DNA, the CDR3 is TGTGCCAGCAGCCAACTGGAAGCGGGAGGGGTTCGCTACGAGCAGTACTTC. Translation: CASSQLEAGGVRYEQYF.

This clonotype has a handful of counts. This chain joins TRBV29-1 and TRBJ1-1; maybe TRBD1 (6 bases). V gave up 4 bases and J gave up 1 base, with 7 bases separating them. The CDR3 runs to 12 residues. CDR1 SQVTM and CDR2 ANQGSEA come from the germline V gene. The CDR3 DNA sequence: TGCAGCGTTGGGACAGCGAACACTGAAGCTTTCTTT. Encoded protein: CSVGTANTEAFF.

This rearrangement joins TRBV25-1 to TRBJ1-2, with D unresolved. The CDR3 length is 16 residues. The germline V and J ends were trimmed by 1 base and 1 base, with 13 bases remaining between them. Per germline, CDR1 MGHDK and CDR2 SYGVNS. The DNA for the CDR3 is TGTGCCAGCAGTGAATGGGAAGGGTCGATTAACTATGGCTACACCTTC. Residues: CASSEWEGSINYGYTF.

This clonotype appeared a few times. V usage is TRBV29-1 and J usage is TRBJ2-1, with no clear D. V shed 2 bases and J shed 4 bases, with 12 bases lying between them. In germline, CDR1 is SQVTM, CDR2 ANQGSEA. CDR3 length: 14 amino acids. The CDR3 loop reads CSVELTPSYNEQFF. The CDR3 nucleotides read TGCAGCGTTGAACTGACCCCTTCTTACAATGAGCAGTTCTTC.

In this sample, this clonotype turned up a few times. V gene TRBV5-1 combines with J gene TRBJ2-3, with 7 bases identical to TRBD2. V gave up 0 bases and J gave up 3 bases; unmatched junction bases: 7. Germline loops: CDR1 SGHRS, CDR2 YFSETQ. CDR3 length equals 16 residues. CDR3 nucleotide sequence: TGCGCCAGCAGCTTGGCCCTAGCGGCGGGGACAGATACGCAGTATTTT. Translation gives CASSLALAAGTDTQYF.

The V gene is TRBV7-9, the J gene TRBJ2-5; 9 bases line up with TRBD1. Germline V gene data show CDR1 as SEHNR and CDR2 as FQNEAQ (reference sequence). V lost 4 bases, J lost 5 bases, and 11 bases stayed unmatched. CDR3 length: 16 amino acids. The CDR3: CASSSRDRGFLETQYF. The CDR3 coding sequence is TGTGCCAGCAGCTCAAGAGACAGGGGGTTCTTGGAGACCCAGTACTTC.

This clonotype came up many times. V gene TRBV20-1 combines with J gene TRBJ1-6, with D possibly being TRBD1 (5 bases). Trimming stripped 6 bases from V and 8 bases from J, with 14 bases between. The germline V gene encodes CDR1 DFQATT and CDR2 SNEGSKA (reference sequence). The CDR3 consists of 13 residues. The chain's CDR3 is CSARPGFDSPLHF. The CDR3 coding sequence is TGCAGTGCCAGACCAGGGTTTGATTCACCCCTCCACTTT.

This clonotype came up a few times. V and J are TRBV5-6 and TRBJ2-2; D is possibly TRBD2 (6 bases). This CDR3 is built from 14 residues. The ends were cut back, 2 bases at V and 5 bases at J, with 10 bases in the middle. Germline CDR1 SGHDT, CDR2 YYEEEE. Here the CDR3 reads CASSFGGKTGELFF. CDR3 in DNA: TGTGCCAGCAGCTTTGGGGGGAAGACCGGGGAGCTGTTTTTT.

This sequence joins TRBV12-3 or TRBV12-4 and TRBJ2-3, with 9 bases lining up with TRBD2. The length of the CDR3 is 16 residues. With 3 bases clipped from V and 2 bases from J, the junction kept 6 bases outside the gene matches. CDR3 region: CASSFEREAPTDTQYF. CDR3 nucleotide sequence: TGTGCCAGCAGTTTCGAGCGGGAGGCCCCCACAGATACGCAGTATTTT.

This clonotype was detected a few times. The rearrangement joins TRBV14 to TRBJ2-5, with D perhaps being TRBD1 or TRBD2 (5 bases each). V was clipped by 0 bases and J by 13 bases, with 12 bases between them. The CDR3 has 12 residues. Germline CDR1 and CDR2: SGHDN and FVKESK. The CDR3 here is CASSQDWGPPYF. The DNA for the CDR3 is TGTGCCAGCAGCCAAGATTGGGGACCCCCGTACTTC.

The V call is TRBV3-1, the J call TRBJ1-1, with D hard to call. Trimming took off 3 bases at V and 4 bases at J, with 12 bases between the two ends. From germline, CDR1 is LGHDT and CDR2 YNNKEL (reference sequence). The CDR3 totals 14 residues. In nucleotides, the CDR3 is TGTGCCAGCAGCCACGGGGTAAGTGGCACTGAAGCTTTCTTT. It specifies CASSHGVSGTEAFF.

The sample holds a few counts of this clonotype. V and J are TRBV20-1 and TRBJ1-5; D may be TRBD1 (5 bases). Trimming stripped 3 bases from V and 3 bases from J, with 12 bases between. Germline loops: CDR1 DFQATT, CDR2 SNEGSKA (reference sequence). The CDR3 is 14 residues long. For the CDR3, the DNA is TGCAGTGCTAGCTTGGGGCGGAACAATCAGCCCCAGCATTTT. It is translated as CSASLGRNNQPQHF.

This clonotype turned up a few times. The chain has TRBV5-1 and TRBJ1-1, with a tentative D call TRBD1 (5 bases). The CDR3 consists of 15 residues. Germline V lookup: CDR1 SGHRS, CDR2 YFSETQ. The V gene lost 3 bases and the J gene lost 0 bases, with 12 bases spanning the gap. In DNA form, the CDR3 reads TGCGCCAGCAGCTCGGGACGGGCAGTGAACACTGAAGCTTTCTTT. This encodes CASSSGRAVNTEAFF.

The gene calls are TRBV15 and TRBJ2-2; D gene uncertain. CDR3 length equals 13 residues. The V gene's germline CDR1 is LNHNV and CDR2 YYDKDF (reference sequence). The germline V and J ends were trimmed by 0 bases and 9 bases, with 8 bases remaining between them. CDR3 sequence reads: CATSRDGIWELFF. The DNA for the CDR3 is TGTGCCACCAGCAGAGATGGGATCTGGGAGCTGTTTTTT.

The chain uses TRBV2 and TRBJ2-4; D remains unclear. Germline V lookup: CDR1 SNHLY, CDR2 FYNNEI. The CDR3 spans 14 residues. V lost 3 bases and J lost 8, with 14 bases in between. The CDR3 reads CASSELSQEDIQYF. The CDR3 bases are TGTGCCAGCAGTGAGCTGTCCCAAGAGGACATTCAGTACTTC.

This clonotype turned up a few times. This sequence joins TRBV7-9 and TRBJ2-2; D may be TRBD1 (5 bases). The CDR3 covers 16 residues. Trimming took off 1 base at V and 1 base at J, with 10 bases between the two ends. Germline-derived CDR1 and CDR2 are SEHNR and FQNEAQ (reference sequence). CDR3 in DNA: TGTGCCAGCAGCTTAGGCCCAGGGATGAACACCGGGGAGCTGTTTTTT. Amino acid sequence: CASSLGPGMNTGELFF.